The next 3 T cell receptor beta chains were all read from a single sample in a study of blood T cell repertoires in COVID-19. Repertoires were generated with immunoSEQ multiplex PCR, while TCRdb's copy carries only in-frame clones and drops some. Found here are 150,000 or so clones, 84% of them singletons; the top ten hold 12% to 15%. The source material was PBMCs or T cells enriched from blood (not recorded which). The source is a man aged 45-65 years who had recovered from COVID-19.

The chain carries TRBV7-6 and TRBJ2-3; TRBD2 aligns across 12 bases. Germline loops: CDR1 SGHVS, CDR2 FNYEAQ. The CDR3 contains 15 residues. Trimming cost V 2 bases and J 3 bases; bases outside gene matches: 0. CDR3 protein: CASSLLAGGTDTQYF. The CDR3, as DNA: TGTGCCAGCAGCTTACTAGCGGGGGGGACAGATACGCAGTATTTT.

This chain uses TRBV28 with TRBJ1-1; 9 bases agree with TRBD1. With V trimmed by 7 bases and J by 5 bases, 8 bases remained unmatched. There are 14 residues in the CDR3. Per the germline V gene, CDR1 is MDHEN and CDR2 is SYDVKM. The CDR3 loop is CASTKTGGYTEAFF. The CDR3 nucleotides read TGTGCCAGCACGAAAACAGGGGGCTATACTGAAGCTTTCTTT.

The rearrangement joins TRBV11-1 to TRBJ2-7; 12 positions match TRBD1. Germline assignment: CDR1 SGHAT and CDR2 FQDESV (reference sequence). The CDR3 is 14 residues long. V lost 5 bases, J lost 6 bases, and 5 bases stayed unmatched. The CDR3 DNA sequence: TGTGCCAGCAGCCCAGGGACAGGGGGCATCGAGCAGTACTTC. It translates to CASSPGTGGIEQYF.